The T cell receptor (beta chain) described here comes from a study of blood T cell repertoires in COVID-19. Study-level background: Italy, Spain and the United States were the sources of the convalescent and acute COVID-19 samples. PBMCs, B-cell-depleted T cells, or T cells provided the cDNA or gDNA that made up the material.

The CDR3 runs 14 residues. The germline V gene encodes CDR1 SNHLY and CDR2 FYNNEI. With 5 bases clipped from V and 6 bases from J, the junction kept 3 bases outside the gene matches. How the authors handled the data: Reference gene primer amplification gave estimated nucleated cell counts. Some clones are missing from TCRdb's copy, which holds only in-frame ones; the method was immunoSEQ multiplex PCR. From that table come the V and J calls and clone size; the DNA was used to work out D and trimming. The sample includes about 35,000 clones, about 80% of them seen just once. This chain links TRBV2 with TRBJ2-7; 14 bases fit TRBD2. The clonotype was recovered from a man aged 45-65 years with acute or convalescent COVID-19. Sequences were obtained from peripheral blood. The CDR3 loop is CASSRLAGGFEQYF. CDR3 coding DNA: TGTGCCAGCAGTCGACTAGCGGGGGGGTTCGAGCAGTACTTC.